A single sample gave rise to the 28 T cell receptor beta chains below, sequenced in a study of shared clonotypes between healthy human individuals (TCRdb year 2020). To prepare the library, the immunoSEQ multiplex PCR assay was applied. This is the immuneACCESS table as TCRdb keeps it, with only in-frame sequences that have V and J called. A part of the clones is gone; compared with another copy, unresolved V genes explain less than half, and the rest is unexplained. The sample includes around 2.5 million clones, with 90% to 95% observed a single time. Approximately 0.37% of the sample is in the top ten clones. Sequenced sample: naive CD4+ T cells from PBMCs. Read against the paper, the sample's cell subset or site label means: CD45RA+ positively selected. The receptor source for this set is a man aged 18 to 30 in good health. Some clones in this sample may be carry-over from other donors' samples.

The chain couples TRBV7-3 to TRBJ2-3; D call uncertain. Per germline, CDR1 SGHTA and CDR2 FQGTGA. This CDR3 region has 15 residues. The V end lost 4 bases, the J end lost 8 bases, and 19 bases lay between the germline ends. CDR3 region: CASSSSQRGVGTQYF. The DNA for the CDR3 is TGTGCCAGCAGCTCCTCCCAGCGAGGCGTGGGTACGCAGTATTTT.

This clone was detected once. This chain joins TRBV18 and TRBJ1-1; D is ambiguous. Germline loops: CDR1 KGHSH, CDR2 LQKENI. Trimming left V 4 bases short and J 7 bases short, with 19 bases between. CDR3 length equals 15 residues. This CDR3 reads CASSREDGRAFEAFF. CDR3 DNA sequence: TGTGCCAGCTCACGTGAGGATGGACGGGCCTTTGAAGCTTTCTTT.

The chain employs TRBV18 and TRBJ1-1; TRBD1 might be the D (5 bases). Trimming took 3 bases from V and 4 from J, leaving 18 bases between them. Germline CDR1 reads KGHSH; CDR2 reads LQKENI. This CDR3 is built from 16 residues. The CDR3 nucleotides are TGTGCCAGCTCACCCGAACAAGGGACTTGGGGCACTGAAGCTTTCTTT. Translating gives CASSPEQGTWGTEAFF.

About this clone: The sample carries other DNA sequences with the same CDR3. This chain links TRBV5-1 with TRBJ2-3; 8 bases line up with TRBD2. This CDR3 contains 16 residues. Germline V gene lookup returns CDR1 SGHRS and CDR2 YFSETQ. V shed 5 bases and J 0 bases; nucleotides not matched to a gene: 8. CDR3 coding DNA: TGCGCCAGCAGATTCCTAGCGGGTTCTAGCACAGATACGCAGTATTTT. This codes for CASRFLAGSSTDTQYF.

V is TRBV5-1 and J is TRBJ2-1; D is perhaps TRBD1 (6 bases). From germline, CDR1 is SGHRS and CDR2 YFSETQ. V lost 4 bases and J 7 bases, leaving 12 bases between the germline ends. The CDR3 sequence is 13 residues long. The CDR3 reads CASSNGQQNEQFF. CDR3 coding DNA: TGCGCCAGCAGCAACGGACAGCAGAATGAGCAGTTCTTC.

The rearrangement links TRBV7-2 to TRBJ2-7; no definite D call. Per the germline V gene, CDR1 is SGHTA and CDR2 is FQGNSA. V lost 4 bases and J 4 bases, leaving 8 bases between the germline ends. There are 12 residues in the CDR3. As DNA, the CDR3 is TGTGCCAGCAGCTCAAGATCGTACGAGCAGTACTTC. As protein: CASSSRSYEQYF.

The V and J genes are TRBV7-8 and TRBJ1-4; a weak D match, TRBD1 (5 bases). V was trimmed by 2 bases and J by 4 bases, leaving 11 bases between them. The V gene's germline CDR1 is SGHVS and CDR2 FQNEAQ. The CDR3 consists of 15 residues. The CDR3 protein is CASSLWGTGNEKLFF. DNA for the CDR3: TGTGCCAGCAGCTTATGGGGGACCGGTAATGAAAAACTGTTTTTT.

The chain is built from TRBV5-4 and TRBJ1-2; 7 nucleotides align to TRBD1. Germline CDR1 is SGHNT and CDR2 is YYREEE (reference sequence). V lost 3 bases, J lost 4 bases, and 3 bases stayed unmatched. This CDR3 is built from 13 residues. CDR3 sequence reads: CASSSGQIYGYTF. In DNA, the CDR3 is TGTGCCAGCAGCTCGGGACAGATCTATGGCTACACCTTC.

The chain is built from TRBV5-1 and TRBJ1-3; D unclear. CDR1 is SGHRS, CDR2 YFSETQ, per germline. V was pared by 0 bases and J by 0 bases, with 13 bases between. This CDR3 has 17 amino acids. The CDR3: CASSLGRSPNSGNTIYF. CDR3 sequence (DNA): TGCGCCAGCAGCTTGGGACGGTCCCCGAACTCTGGAAACACCATATATTTT.

The CDR3 nucleotides are TGTGCCAGCAGGAACGGTGGGGGGAAAGAGACCCAGTACTTC. Amino acid sequence: CASRNGGGKETQYF. This sequence joins TRBV7-2 and TRBJ2-5; D might be TRBD2 (6 bases). V was trimmed by 6 bases and J by 3 bases, leaving 14 bases between them. From germline, CDR1 is SGHTA and CDR2 FQGNSA. This CDR3 region has 14 residues.

The chain links TRBV2 to TRBJ2-3, with D unresolved. Per the germline V gene, CDR1 is SNHLY and CDR2 is FYNNEI. The V end was cut by 4 bases, the J end by 0 bases, with 8 bases between. The CDR3 totals 14 residues. The CDR3 DNA follows: TGTGCCAGCAGTGGGCGGAGAAGCACAGATACGCAGTATTTT. This translates into CASSGRRSTDTQYF.

The chain uses TRBV4-3 and TRBJ2-1; no clear D gene. Germline CDR1 and CDR2: LGHNA and YSLEER. The V end lost 5 bases, the J end lost 4 bases, and 18 bases lay between the germline ends. The CDR3 is 16 residues long. For the CDR3, the DNA is TGCGCCAGCAGCGCAAGCACTCGGGTTAGATACAATGAGCAGTTCTTC. Protein sequence: CASSASTRVRYNEQFF.

This clone appeared a single time. The chain uses TRBV6-5 and TRBJ2-2; TRBD1 matches at 7 bases. Germline values: CDR1 MNHEY, CDR2 SVGAGI. This CDR3 has 15 amino acids. V lost 6 bases, J lost 1 base, and 5 bases stayed unmatched. The CDR3 sequence is CASRRGQMNTGELFF. CDR3 nucleotides: TGTGCCAGCAGAAGGGGACAGATGAACACCGGGGAGCTGTTTTTT.

The J gene is TRBJ2-7, the V gene TRBV18, with no clear D. The CDR3 spans 14 residues. The V end was cut by 1 base, the J end by 4 bases, with 11 bases between. Germline V gives CDR1 KGHSH, CDR2 LQKENI. CDR3 nucleotide sequence: TGTGCCAGCTCACCACAGGGTATCGGGTACGAGCAGTACTTC. It translates to CASSPQGIGYEQYF.

The chain carries TRBV5-4 and TRBJ2-1; D might be TRBD1 (6 bases). Deletions cut 1 base from V and 4 bases from J, with 12 bases between. CDR1 and CDR2 from the germline V gene are SGHNT and YYREEE (reference sequence). This CDR3 comprises 15 residues. The CDR3 loop is CASSLTGKKYNEQFF. The CDR3 bases are TGTGCCAGCAGCTTGACAGGGAAAAAGTACAATGAGCAGTTCTTC.

The rearrangement uses TRBV6-6 and TRBJ2-7; D unresolved. This CDR3 region has 11 residues. V was shortened by 7 bases and J by 0 bases, with 4 bases between the two germline ends. CDR1 and CDR2 from the germline V gene are MNHNY and SVGAGI (reference sequence). The CDR3 spells CASTGSYEQYF. CDR3 sequence (DNA): TGTGCCAGCACGGGCTCCTACGAGCAGTACTTC.

The rearrangement uses TRBV19 and TRBJ1-2; unclear D gene. Germline loops: CDR1 LNHDA, CDR2 SQIVND (reference sequence). Trimming removed 5 bases at V and 0 bases at J, with 10 bases between. This CDR3 is built from 14 residues. CDR3 protein: CASSEVWTNYGYTF. In nucleotides, the CDR3 is TGTGCCAGTAGTGAGGTTTGGACTAACTATGGCTACACCTTC.

This chain uses TRBV5-1 with TRBJ2-2; 7 bases are a match to TRBD1. Germline CDR1 and CDR2: SGHRS and YFSETQ. V shed 0 bases and J 4 bases; nucleotides not matched to a gene: 6. The CDR3 is 16 amino acids. The CDR3 protein is CASSLALGQITGELFF. The CDR3 DNA sequence: TGCGCCAGCAGCTTGGCCTTGGGACAGATCACCGGGGAGCTGTTTTTT.

This clone was counted a single time. The rearrangement uses TRBV5-4 and TRBJ1-6, with D uncertain. V lost 4 bases and J lost 8, with 16 bases in between. CDR3 size: 15 residues. Looked up from germline, CDR1 is SGHNT and CDR2 is YYREEE (reference sequence). CDR3 loop: CASSPEVGADSPLHF. DNA of the CDR3: TGTGCCAGCAGCCCGGAAGTGGGAGCGGATTCACCCCTCCACTTT.

V gene TRBV7-3 combines with J gene TRBJ1-1; D is possibly TRBD1 (5 bases). Trimming left V 0 bases short and J 0 bases short, with 11 bases between. CDR1 is SGHTA and CDR2 is FQGTGA in the germline V gene. The CDR3 loop spans 16 amino acids. The chain's CDR3 is CASSLTDRGLNTEAFF. CDR3 nucleotides: TGTGCCAGCAGCTTAACCGATCGGGGCTTGAACACTGAAGCTTTCTTT.

V and J are TRBV28 and TRBJ1-4; D possibly corresponds to TRBD1 (5 bases). Trimming removed 0 bases from V and 0 bases from J, with 11 bases in between. The CDR3 has 17 amino acids. CDR1 MDHEN and CDR2 SYDVKM come from the germline V gene. CDR3 in amino acids: CASSLWGGGSTNEKLFF. The DNA of the CDR3 is TGTGCCAGCAGTTTATGGGGTGGGGGGTCAACTAATGAAAAACTGTTTTTT.

As DNA, the CDR3 is TGTGCCAGCTGCGACCTGGACACTGAAGCTTTCTTT. Translating it yields CASCDLDTEAFF. This chain links TRBV2 with TRBJ1-1; D ambiguous. V lost 8 bases, J lost 3 bases, and 10 bases lay in between. This CDR3 is built from 12 residues. Looked up from germline, CDR1 is SNHLY and CDR2 is FYNNEI.

The gene calls are TRBV10-3 and TRBJ2-5, with D maybe TRBD2 (5 bases). The J call may not be correct, given that the DNA end is closer to TRBJ2-7. Germline V lookup: CDR1 ENHRY, CDR2 SYGVKD. The CDR3 runs 14 residues. CDR3 amino acids: CAIRRETNGNEQYF. CDR3 nucleotide sequence: TGTGCCATCAGGAGGGAGACAAACGGGAACGAGCAGTACTTC.

This chain joins TRBV7-2 and TRBJ2-3; tentatively, D is TRBD2 (6 bases). Trimming stripped 11 bases from V and 2 bases from J, with 17 bases between. Germline V gene sequence: CDR1 SGHTA, CDR2 FQGNSA. There are 14 residues in the CDR3. In DNA, the CDR3 is TGTGCCTCAAGGGAGATGGGACTCACAGATACGCAGTATTTT. Translated: CASREMGLTDTQYF. The variable domain in full, completed from reference TRBV7-2 and TRBJ2-3, reads GAGVSQSPSNKVTEKGKDVELRCDPISGHTALYWYRQSLGQGLEFLIYFQGNSAPDKSGLPSDRFSAERTGGSVSTLTIQRTQQEDSAVYLCASREMGLTDTQYFGPGTRLTVL.

The chain recombines TRBV7-2 with TRBJ2-3, with D hard to call. Germline-derived CDR1 and CDR2 are SGHTA and FQGNSA. V was pared by 0 bases and J by 5 bases, with 6 bases between. The CDR3 is 13 residues long. This CDR3 is CASSLAWGDTQYF. The CDR3 nucleotides are TGTGCCAGCAGCTTAGCCTGGGGAGATACGCAGTATTTT.

The rearrangement joins TRBV4-1 to TRBJ1-2, with D tentatively TRBD1 (6 bases). The CDR3 extends over 15 amino acids. Germline lookup yields CDR1 MGHRA and CDR2 YSYEKL. V lost 1 base and J lost 2, with 11 bases in between. Here the CDR3 reads CASSQGDRNNYGYTF. The CDR3 DNA follows: TGCGCCAGCAGCCAAGGAGACAGGAACAACTATGGCTACACCTTC.

The chain employs TRBV6-6 and TRBJ1-5; D gene unclear. The V and J ends lost 8 bases and 0 bases respectively, with 14 bases between them. This CDR3 region has 15 residues. CDR1 is MNHNY and CDR2 is SVGAGI in the germline V gene (reference sequence). CDR3 bases: TGTGCCAGCTCGGGAGCAGCTCATAGCAATCAGCCCCAGCATTTT. This codes for CASSGAAHSNQPQHF.

The chain joins TRBV18 to TRBJ2-1; D is unresolved. The V gene lost 0 bases and the J gene lost 10 bases, with 7 bases spanning the gap. The CDR3 sequence is 12 residues long. Germline values: CDR1 KGHSH, CDR2 LQKENI. In DNA, the CDR3 is TGTGCCAGCTCACCACCTATCCGCGAGCAGTTCTTC. Residues: CASSPPIREQFF.